The 18 T cell receptor beta chains below all came from one sample that was sequenced in a study of T-cell memory formation after mild COVID-19. One entry per CDR3 protein results from TCRdb running MiXCR on the 5' RACE reads. The sample has 530,000 or so distinct CDR3 sequences, 17% seen once. The sequenced sample was PBMCs or a T cell subset sorted from them (not recorded which). Every receptor here comes from an adult woman who had mild COVID-19 (a few samples of this study predate the infection). Cell type and time point are not known.

This clonotype was observed a few times. The chain joins TRBV7-2 to TRBJ1-1; D gene uncertain. The CDR3 contains 17 residues. Between the trimmed V and J ends, which lost 5 bases and 9 bases, there was a span of 28 bases. Germline assignment: CDR1 SGHTA and CDR2 FQGNSA. For the CDR3, the DNA is TGTGCCAGCAGCCACTACCTCGAGTATCACGGTCGGGCTAAAGCTTTCTTT. Translation gives CASSHYLEYHGRAKAFF.

This clonotype was counted only a few times. CDR3 DNA sequence: TGTGCCAGCAGCCCTAGTTCAGGGATCGGAGACGAGCAGTACTTC. It specifies CASSPSSGIGDEQYF. The gene calls are TRBV7-3 and TRBJ2-7; D is perhaps TRBD1 (5 bases). The V gene's germline CDR1 is SGHTA and CDR2 FQGTGA. Trimming shortened V by 5 bases and J by 5 bases, and 19 bases separated the two germline ends. This CDR3 is built from 15 residues.

This clonotype has only a few counts. The chain couples TRBV6-6 to TRBJ1-3; 9 nucleotides line up with TRBD1. CDR1 and CDR2 (germline): MNHNY, SVGAGI (reference sequence). CDR3 length: 16 residues. V was clipped by 2 bases and J by 2 bases; unmatched bases: 4. The chain's CDR3 is CASSYRGQGPGNTIYF. CDR3 DNA sequence: TGTGCCAGCAGTTACCGGGGACAGGGACCTGGAAACACCATATATTTT.

This clonotype was picked up a small number of times. The gene calls are TRBV18 and TRBJ1-2, with D hard to call. CDR1 is KGHSH and CDR2 is LQKENI in the germline V gene. The CDR3 contains 13 residues. Trimming cost V 4 bases and J 8 bases, with 14 bases left between them. Here the CDR3 reads CASSRETSTGYTF. The CDR3 DNA is TGTGCCAGCTCACGGGAAACCTCGACCGGCTACACCTTC. Full variable domain (missing parts from reference TRBV18 and TRBJ1-2): NAGVMQNPRHLVRRRGQEARLRCSPMKGHSHVYWYRQLPEEGLKFMVYLQKENIIDESGMPKERFSAEFPKEGPSILRIQQVVRGDSAAYFCASSRETSTGYTFGSGTRLTVV.

The gene calls are TRBV20-1 and TRBJ2-1, with 10 bases fitting TRBD1. The germline CDR1 and CDR2 sequences are DFQATT and SNEGSKA (reference sequence). V gave up 8 bases and J gave up 13 bases; unmatched junction bases: 8. There are 11 residues in the CDR3. The CDR3: CSPQDRGRQFF. DNA of the CDR3: TGCAGTCCCCAAGACAGGGGGCGTCAGTTCTTC.

The V call is TRBV5-1, the J call TRBJ2-1; D gene uncertain. V lost 3 bases to trimming and J lost 8 bases, with 9 bases between them. Per the germline V gene, CDR1 is SGHRS and CDR2 is YFSETQ. The CDR3 is 12 amino acids. CDR3 bases: TGCGCCAGCAGCTCTCCGATCGATGAGCAGTTCTTC. This sequence encodes CASSSPIDEQFF. The whole variable domain, filled in from reference TRBV5-1 and TRBJ2-1, reads KAGVTQTPRYLIKTRGQQVTLSCSPISGHRSVSWYQQTPGQGLQFLFEYFSETQRNKGNFPGRFSGRQFSNSRSEMNVSTLELGDSALYLCASSSPIDEQFFGPGTRLTVL.

This clonotype was observed a few times. The chain uses TRBV11-2 and TRBJ2-5; the match to TRBD2 covers 9 bases. V was pared by 0 bases and J by 5 bases, with 4 bases of the junction left unmatched. Germline V gene lookup returns CDR1 SGHAT and CDR2 FQNNGV. CDR3 length: 15 residues. CDR3 sequence (DNA): TGTGCCAGCAGCTTAGAAGAAGCGGGGGGCGAGACCCAGTACTTC. This encodes CASSLEEAGGETQYF.

This chain joins TRBV5-1 and TRBJ2-4; D is possibly TRBD1 or TRBD2 (6 bases each). V was clipped by 4 bases and J by 0 bases, with 17 bases between them. Germline CDR1 reads SGHRS; CDR2 reads YFSETQ. The CDR3 is made up of 17 amino acids. The CDR3 region has the DNA TGCGCCAGCAGCGCCGGGGGCTGGCAGGGAGCCAAAAACATTCAGTACTTC. Its protein product is CASSAGGWQGAKNIQYF.

The chain is built from TRBV5-6 and TRBJ1-1; D remains ambiguous. The length of the CDR3 is 14 residues. CDR1 and CDR2 from the germline V gene are SGHDT and YYEEEE. Trimming stripped 4 bases from V and 1 base from J, with 11 bases between. The CDR3 DNA follows: TGTGCCAGCAGCCCGGTATTAGGGAACACTGAAGCTTTCTTT. Translation: CASSPVLGNTEAFF.

This chain joins TRBV10-3 and TRBJ1-2; 7 positions match TRBD1. The CDR3 totals 14 residues. The germline V gene has CDR1 ENHRY and CDR2 SYGVKD. The trim removed 5 bases at V and 2 bases at J, leaving 5 bases unmatched. The CDR3 sequence is CAISPTGRNYGYTF. The CDR3 region has the DNA TGTGCCATCAGTCCGACAGGGAGGAACTATGGCTACACCTTC.

This clonotype has more than one count but fewer than ten. This chain links TRBV20-1 with TRBJ1-5; D not resolved. V lost 4 bases and J 7 bases, leaving 14 bases between the germline ends. Germline-derived CDR1 and CDR2 are DFQATT and SNEGSKA (reference sequence). The CDR3 runs to 13 residues. The CDR3 DNA reads as TGCAGTGCTACTCCATCCCCGGGGCAGCCCCAGCATTTT. The encoded protein is CSATPSPGQPQHF.

A single count supports this clonotype. The CDR3 DNA is TGTGCCAGCAGCCCTATGACAGGACGGAATCAAGAGACCCAGTACTTC. Its translation: CASSPMTGRNQETQYF. The chain employs TRBV12-3 or TRBV12-4 and TRBJ2-5; a weak D match, TRBD1 (6 bases). This CDR3 has 16 residues. The V and J ends lost 6 bases and 2 bases respectively, with 19 bases between them.

The genes are TRBV29-1 and TRBJ2-1; 8 bases agree with TRBD1. The CDR3 covers 11 residues. Germline assignment: CDR1 SQVTM and CDR2 ANQGSEA. CDR3 DNA sequence: TGCGGCATCAGGGGGCCAGATGAGCAGTTCTTC. Amino acid sequence: CGIRGPDEQFF.

This clonotype appeared a few times. As DNA, the CDR3 is TGTGCCAGCAGCTTCTCCCAGAACTATGGCTACACCTTC. Translating gives CASSFSQNYGYTF. V and J are TRBV11-3 and TRBJ1-2; D not resolved. This CDR3 is built from 13 residues. Trimming took off 3 bases at V and 2 bases at J, with 7 bases between the two ends. Germline values: CDR1 SGHNT, CDR2 YENEEA.

The rearrangement links TRBV5-5 to TRBJ2-3; 7 bases map to TRBD1. Losses at the gene ends were 2 bases for V and 4 bases for J; bases not matched to a gene: 7. The CDR3 runs to 15 residues. Germline V gene data show CDR1 as SGHKS and CDR2 as YYEKEE (reference sequence). This CDR3 is CASSLRQGMPDTQYF. CDR3 sequence (DNA): TGTGCCAGCAGCTTACGACAGGGTATGCCAGATACGCAGTATTTT.

This clonotype has a count of ten or more. The gene calls are TRBV15 and TRBJ2-3; a possible D gene is TRBD1 (5 bases). V gave up 0 bases and J gave up 1 base, with 8 bases separating them. Germline V gene lookup returns CDR1 LNHNV and CDR2 YYDKDF (reference sequence). The CDR3 runs 15 residues. The CDR3 DNA follows: TGTGCCACCAGCAGAGACAGGGCGGGCACAGATACGCAGTATTTT. Amino acid sequence: CATSRDRAGTDTQYF.

A few counts support this clonotype. The chain uses TRBV12-3 or TRBV12-4 and TRBJ1-1, with D hard to call. This CDR3 is built from 11 residues. The V end was cut by 7 bases, the J end by 3 bases, with 6 bases between. CDR3 bases: TGTGCCAGCATCCGAGACACTGAAGCTTTCTTT. Amino acid sequence: CASIRDTEAFF.

This clonotype was observed at least ten times. The genes are TRBV6-1 and TRBJ1-1; TRBD1 is a possible D gene (5 bases). The CDR3 length is 14 residues. Germline loops: CDR1 MNHNS, CDR2 SASEGT. Deletions cut 2 bases from V and 5 bases from J, with 12 bases between. The DNA for the CDR3 is TGTGCCAGCAGTGAAATCGAGGGGAGGACTGAAGCTTTCTTT. Encoded protein: CASSEIEGRTEAFF.